This TCR beta chain was found in a study of PD-1 blockade in classical Hodgkin lymphoma. General study results and limits: Unlike CD8+ TCR diversity, which did not rise significantly by C4D1, CD4+ TCR diversity did. TCR diversity at baseline was reported to be reduced in newly diagnosed patients relative to healthy donors. Individuals who commenced nivolumab within less than 1 year of ASCT were excluded. Before treatment, complete responders showed about the same diversity as newly diagnosed patients.

CDR1 and CDR2 from the germline V gene are MNHEY and SMNVEV (reference sequence). Trimming cost V 3 bases and J 7 bases; bases outside gene matches: 9. The CDR3 is made up of 15 amino acids. Regarding this clone: Its antigen is unknown.

Repertoires were generated with immunoSEQ multiplex PCR, while TCRdb's copy carries only in-frame clones and drops some. The table shows about 76,000 clones, with approximately 88% occurring only once. All patients relapsed after autologous stem cell transplantation, and brentuximab vedotin exposure varied. The origin of this receptor is a human donor with classical Hodgkin lymphoma. The sequenced sample was peripheral blood mononuclear cells (PBMCs), obtained at baseline. The V and J genes are TRBV27 and TRBJ2-1; 7 nucleotides agree with TRBD2. In DNA, the CDR3 is TGTGCCAGCAGTTTGGGTTTTCTAGCGGTGAATGAGCAGTTCTTC. Translated: CASSLGFLAVNEQFF.